The rows below give T cell receptor beta chains drawn from one sample of a study of T cells after yellow fever vaccination. Via MiXCR, TCRdb re-called the 5' RACE reads, giving one row per CDR3 protein. Here the sample spans approximately 350,000 distinct CDR3 sequences, under 14% being singletons. The sample in question was PBMCs, obtained on the day of the first yellow fever vaccination. These receptors were taken from a man between 18 and 29 years old who received the YFV17D yellow fever vaccine. CDR3s include the opening cysteine and the closing phenylalanine or tryptophan. D genes are given only for firm matches. Clone size is shown for a subset of rows, as once, few, many or a class of expanded clone.

v_call,d_call,j_call,clone_size,cdr3_nt,cdr3_aa
TRBV3-1,TRBD2,TRBJ2-7,few,TGTGCCAGCAGCCAAGTTGGACTAGCGGGGTACTCCTACGAGCAGTACTTC,CASSQVGLAGYSYEQYF
TRBV20-1,-,TRBJ1-2,-,TGCAGTGCTAGAGTCCCGACAGGTTTTGGCTACACCTTC,CSARVPTGFGYTF
TRBV15,-,TRBJ1-5,few,TGTGCCACCAGCAGAACAGGGAAGCAGCCCCAGCATTTT,CATSRTGKQPQHF
TRBV5-4,-,TRBJ1-4,-,TGTGCCAGCAGCCGGAGGGGGGGAGGCGAAAAACTGTTTTTT,CASSRRGGGEKLFF
TRBV5-5,TRBD1,TRBJ1-1,few,TGTGCCAGCAGCCTACGACGACAGGGCATGAACACTGAAGCTTTCTTT,CASSLRRQGMNTEAFF
TRBV20-1,-,TRBJ1-1,-,TGCAGTGCTAGGGCGATTCAGGGTCGGGAACTAGGAGCTTTCTTT,CSARAIQGRELGAFF
TRBV3-1,-,TRBJ2-5,many,TGTGCCACCTCGACGGTAGAGACCCAGTACTTC,CATSTVETQYF
TRBV11-2,-,TRBJ2-1,few,TGTGCCAGCAGCCGGGGGAGACGGGGCATCTTAAGCCAAAACTCCTACAATGAGCAGTTCTTC,CASSRGRRGILSQNSYNEQFF
TRBV14,-,TRBJ2-2,-,TGTGCCAGCAGCCAACGGGCATGGACCGGGGAGCTGTTTTTT,CASSQRAWTGELFF
TRBV5-1,TRBD1,TRBJ2-3,many,TGCGCCAGCAGCTCGTGGGCCCGACAGGGACCCACAGATACGCAGTATTTT,CASSSWARQGPTDTQYF
TRBV4-1,-,TRBJ2-2,many,TGCGCCAGCAGCCAAGATCAATGGGGTTTTGGGAACACCGGGGAGCTGTTTTTT,CASSQDQWGFGNTGELFF
TRBV4-1,-,TRBJ2-1,few,TGCGCCAGCAGCCAAGGGGGTGGCACCGTTGGGGGGGCCCTCGTTCCTTACAATGAGCAGTTCTTC,CASSQGGGTVGGALVPYNEQFF
TRBV12-3/TRBV12-4,-,TRBJ2-5,few,TGTGCCAGCAGTTTAGGGGTCCGAGAGACCCAGTACTTC,CASSLGVRETQYF
TRBV13,-,TRBJ1-6,-,TGTGCCAGCAGCTTAGGGGGGTGGAATTCACCCCTCCACTTT,CASSLGGWNSPLHF
TRBV10-3,-,TRBJ2-2,few,TGTGCCATCAGTGAGTCGTTAGGGTTGAACACCGGGGAGCTGTTTTTT,CAISESLGLNTGELFF
TRBV5-5,-,TRBJ2-1,-,TGTGCCAGCAGCTTGGCGGGGGTGGAAGATGAGCAGTTCTTC,CASSLAGVEDEQFF
TRBV5-1,-,TRBJ1-6,-,TGCGCCAGCAGCTTGGAGCAGGGGCCCTATTCACCCCTCCACTTT,CASSLEQGPYSPLHF
TRBV3-1,-,TRBJ1-5,few,TGTGCCAGCAGCCGGAGCCCGTATAGCAATCAGCCCCAGCATTTT,CASSRSPYSNQPQHF
TRBV7-2,TRBD2,TRBJ2-3,few,TGTGCCAGCAGCATCCCTAGCGGGGGGGCTCCTGGTACGCAGTATTTT,CASSIPSGGAPGTQYF
TRBV4-3,TRBD2,TRBJ2-5,few,TGCGCCAGCAGCCAACGGGACTACATTTACGAGACCCAGTACTTC,CASSQRDYIYETQYF
TRBV11-3,-,TRBJ2-5,-,TGTGCCAGCCACTCCCACTGGCTAGCGAACCAAGAGACCCAGTACTTC,CASHSHWLANQETQYF
TRBV6-2/TRBV6-3,TRBD2,TRBJ2-1,-,TGTGCCAGCAGTTACCCCACGGGACTAGTTCTTTACAATGAGCAGTTCTTC,CASSYPTGLVLYNEQFF
TRBV20-1,-,TRBJ1-3,-,TGCAGTGCTAGACGGGGTGGACGGGGCTCTGGAAACACCATATATTTT,CSARRGGRGSGNTIYF
TRBV14,-,TRBJ2-5,-,TGTGCCAGCAGCCAAGTCGGGAGCTTTCGAGAGACCCAGTACTTC,CASSQVGSFRETQYF
TRBV10-3,-,TRBJ1-2,few,TGTGCCATCAGTGGAGGGGCCGATAGCTACACCTTC,CAISGGADSYTF
TRBV5-1,-,TRBJ2-7,few,TGCGCCAGCAGCTCATTCTTAGACTACGAGCAGTACTTC,CASSSFLDYEQYF